This T cell receptor beta chain originates from a study of blood T cell repertoires in COVID-19. Study as a whole: The samples span acute and convalescent COVID-19 from the United States, Italy and Spain. T cells, B-cell-depleted T cells, or PBMCs supplied cDNA or gDNA.

Per the study methods: Amplification of reference gene primers was used by the study to estimate nucleated cell counts. Assay used: immunoSEQ multiplex PCR; TCRdb lists only in-frame clones, some missing. That table is the source of V, J and clone size, and D and trimming were worked out from the DNA. In the table there are tens of thousands of clones, roughly 87% of which are singletons. Germline loops: CDR1 GTSNPN, CDR2 SVGIG (reference sequence). The CDR3 extends over 13 amino acids. Trimming removed 1 base at V and 0 bases at J, with 4 bases between. The source material was peripheral blood. The receptor comes from a man in his sixties with acute or convalescent COVID-19. V is TRBV30 and J is TRBJ1-5, with no clear D. Written as DNA, the CDR3 is TGTGCCTGGAGTGGCTATAGCAATCAGCCCCAGCATTTT. Translated, it gives CAWSGYSNQPQHF.